These T cell receptor beta chains were read from a single sample in a study of shared clonotypes between healthy human individuals. Using immunoSEQ multiplex PCR, the repertoire was profiled, and TCRdb retains in-frame clones only, with some absent. In the table there are roughly 500,000 clones, about 78% of which are singletons. The specimen sequenced was PBMCs. These receptors all come from a woman aged 40 to 49 in good health. Some clones in this sample may be carry-over from other donors' samples. The CDR3 runs from the conserved cysteine through the conserved F or W. The D gene is left open where the match is weak. For some rows the clone size is stated as once, few or many, or as a class when expanded; others skip it.

abundance: -; v_gene: TRBV7-2; j_gene: TRBJ1-2; d_gene: -; CDR3aa: CASSLTIVGSYGYTF; CDR3nt: TGTGCCAGCAGCTTAACAATAGTAGGGTCCTATGGCTACACCTTC
abundance: -; v_gene: TRBV4-2; j_gene: TRBJ2-7; d_gene: TRBD1; CDR3aa: CASSHVPGQGVAYEQYF; CDR3nt: TGTGCCAGCAGCCATGTGCCGGGACAGGGGGTTGCCTACGAGCAGTACTTC
abundance: -; v_gene: TRBV27; j_gene: TRBJ2-5; d_gene: TRBD2; CDR3aa: CASSFGGGPRETQYF; CDR3nt: TGTGCCAGCAGTTTCGGGGGAGGGCCTCGTGAGACCCAGTACTTC
abundance: -; v_gene: TRBV30; j_gene: TRBJ1-2; d_gene: -; CDR3aa: CAWSGGLLGGYTF; CDR3nt: TGTGCCTGGAGCGGCGGTCTCTTGGGAGGCTACACCTTC
abundance: once; v_gene: TRBV11-3; j_gene: TRBJ2-3; d_gene: TRBD2; CDR3aa: CASSLGGRADTQYF; CDR3nt: TGTGCCAGCAGCTTAGGCGGGAGGGCGGATACGCAGTATTTT
abundance: -; v_gene: TRBV30; j_gene: TRBJ1-4; d_gene: -; CDR3aa: CAWDRNPSEKLFF; CDR3nt: TGTGCCTGGGACAGGAACCCATCCGAAAAACTGTTTTTT
abundance: -; v_gene: TRBV10-3; j_gene: TRBJ2-2; d_gene: TRBD2; CDR3aa: CATGLAGGMNTGELFF; CDR3nt: TGTGCCACGGGACTAGCGGGAGGGATGAACACCGGGGAGCTGTTTTTT
abundance: few; v_gene: TRBV7-3; j_gene: TRBJ2-1; d_gene: -; CDR3aa: CASSRAGSSYNEQFF; CDR3nt: TGTGCCAGCAGCCGGGCGGGGAGCTCCTACAATGAGCAGTTCTTC
abundance: -; v_gene: TRBV7-9; j_gene: TRBJ1-4; d_gene: -; CDR3aa: CASSPMGRGGKLFF; CDR3nt: TGTGCCAGCAGCCCTATGGGACGGGGCGGAAAACTGTTTTTT
abundance: -; v_gene: TRBV19; j_gene: TRBJ1-2; d_gene: -; CDR3aa: CASSIRQAPLYGYTF; CDR3nt: TGTGCCAGTAGTATCAGACAGGCGCCCCTCTATGGCTACACCTTC